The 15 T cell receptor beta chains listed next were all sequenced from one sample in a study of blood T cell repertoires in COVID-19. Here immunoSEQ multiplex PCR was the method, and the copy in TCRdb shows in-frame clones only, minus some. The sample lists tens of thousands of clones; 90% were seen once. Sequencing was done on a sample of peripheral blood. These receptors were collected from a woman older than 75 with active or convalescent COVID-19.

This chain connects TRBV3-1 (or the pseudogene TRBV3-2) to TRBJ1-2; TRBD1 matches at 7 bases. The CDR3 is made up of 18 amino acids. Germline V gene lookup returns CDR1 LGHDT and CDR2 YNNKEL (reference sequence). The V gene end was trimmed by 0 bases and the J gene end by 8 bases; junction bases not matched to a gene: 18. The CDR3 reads CASSQDYLRQGLRGGYTF. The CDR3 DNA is TGTGCCAGCAGCCAAGATTACCTAAGACAGGGTCTAAGAGGAGGCTACACCTTC.

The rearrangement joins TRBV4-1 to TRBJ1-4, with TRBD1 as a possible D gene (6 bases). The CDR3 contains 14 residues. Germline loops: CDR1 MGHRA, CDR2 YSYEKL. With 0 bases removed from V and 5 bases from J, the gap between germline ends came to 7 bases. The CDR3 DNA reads TGCGCCAGCAGCCAAGAAGGACAGAATGAAAAACTGTTTTTT. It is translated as CASSQEGQNEKLFF.

The CDR3 here is CASSQDRGRTDTQYF. In nucleotides, the CDR3 is TGTGCCAGCAGTCAGGACAGGGGGCGGACAGATACGCAGTATTTT. The V and J genes are TRBV6-2 or TRBV6-3 and TRBJ2-3; 11 positions agree with TRBD1. The CDR3 is made up of 15 amino acids. V trimming: 5 bases; J trimming: 3 bases; junction bases outside the gene matches: 4. CDR1 and CDR2 (germline): MNHEY, SVGEGT.

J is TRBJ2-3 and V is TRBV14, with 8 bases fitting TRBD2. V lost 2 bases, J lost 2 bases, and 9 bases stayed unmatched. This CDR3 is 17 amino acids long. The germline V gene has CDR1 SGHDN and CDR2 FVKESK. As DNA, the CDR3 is TGTGCCAGCAGCCAACCGGGGAGCGGGGGATACACAGATACGCAGTATTTT. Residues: CASSQPGSGGYTDTQYF. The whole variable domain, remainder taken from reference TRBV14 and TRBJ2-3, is EAGVTQFPSHSVIEKGQTVTLRCDPISGHDNLYWYRRVMGKEIKFLLHFVKESKQDESGMPNNRFLAERTGGTYSTLKVQPAELEDSGVYFCASSQPGSGGYTDTQYFGPGTRLTVL.

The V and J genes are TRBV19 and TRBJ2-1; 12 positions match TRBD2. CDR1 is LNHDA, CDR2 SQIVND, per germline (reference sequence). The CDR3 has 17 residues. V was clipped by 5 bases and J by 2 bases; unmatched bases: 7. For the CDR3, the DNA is TGTGCCAGTAGTCTGAGGTCTAGCGGGGGGGCCTACAATGAGCAGTTCTTC. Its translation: CASSLRSSGGAYNEQFF.

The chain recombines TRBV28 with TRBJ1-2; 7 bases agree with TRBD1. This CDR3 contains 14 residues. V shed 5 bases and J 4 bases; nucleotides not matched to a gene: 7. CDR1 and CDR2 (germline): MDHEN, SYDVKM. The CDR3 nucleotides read TGTGCCAGCAGTCCGGGACAGAACCTCTATGGCTACACCTTC. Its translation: CASSPGQNLYGYTF.

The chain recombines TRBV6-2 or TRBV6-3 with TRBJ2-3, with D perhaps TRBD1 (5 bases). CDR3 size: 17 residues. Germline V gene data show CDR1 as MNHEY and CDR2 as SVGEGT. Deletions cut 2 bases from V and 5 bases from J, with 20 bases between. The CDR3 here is CASSYQLVGPSRDTQYF. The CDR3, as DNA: TGTGCCAGCAGTTACCAGCTTGTGGGGCCCTCCCGAGATACGCAGTATTTT.

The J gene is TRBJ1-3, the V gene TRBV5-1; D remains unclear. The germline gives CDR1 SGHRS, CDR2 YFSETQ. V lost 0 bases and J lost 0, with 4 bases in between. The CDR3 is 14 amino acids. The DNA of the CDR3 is TGCGCCAGCAGCTTGGACAGCTCTGGAAACACCATATATTTT. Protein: CASSLDSSGNTIYF. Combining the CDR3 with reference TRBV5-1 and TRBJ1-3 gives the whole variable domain KAGVTQTPRYLIKTRGQQVTLSCSPISGHRSVSWYQQTPGQGLQFLFEYFSETQRNKGNFPGRFSGRQFSNSRSEMNVSTLELGDSALYLCASSLDSSGNTIYFGEGSWLTVV.

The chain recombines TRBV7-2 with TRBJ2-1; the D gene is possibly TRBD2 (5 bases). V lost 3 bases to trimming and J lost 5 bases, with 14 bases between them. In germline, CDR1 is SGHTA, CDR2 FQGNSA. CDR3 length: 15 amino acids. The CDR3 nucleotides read TGTGCCAGCAGCTTGAGGGCAGGATCAAACAATGAGCAGTTCTTC. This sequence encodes CASSLRAGSNNEQFF.

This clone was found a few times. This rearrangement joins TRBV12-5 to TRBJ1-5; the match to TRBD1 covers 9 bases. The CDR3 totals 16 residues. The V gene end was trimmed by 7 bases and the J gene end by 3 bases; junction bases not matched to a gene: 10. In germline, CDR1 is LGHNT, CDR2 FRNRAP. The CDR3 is CASAPPGTGNNQPQHF. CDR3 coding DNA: TGTGCTAGTGCTCCTCCCGGGACAGGGAACAATCAGCCCCAGCATTTT. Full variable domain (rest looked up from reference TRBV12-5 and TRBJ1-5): DARVTQTPRHKVTEMGQEVTMRCQPILGHNTVFWYRQTMMQGLELLAYFRNRAPLDDSGMPKDRFSAEMPDATLATLKIQPSEPRDSAVYFCASAPPGTGNNQPQHFGDGTRLSIL.

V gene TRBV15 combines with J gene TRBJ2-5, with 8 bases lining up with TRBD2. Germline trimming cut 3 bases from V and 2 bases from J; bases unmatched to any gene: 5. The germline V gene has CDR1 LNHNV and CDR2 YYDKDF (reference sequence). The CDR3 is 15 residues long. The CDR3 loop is CATSSGGVSQETQYF. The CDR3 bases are TGTGCCACCAGCAGCGGGGGGGTTTCTCAAGAGACCCAGTACTTC.

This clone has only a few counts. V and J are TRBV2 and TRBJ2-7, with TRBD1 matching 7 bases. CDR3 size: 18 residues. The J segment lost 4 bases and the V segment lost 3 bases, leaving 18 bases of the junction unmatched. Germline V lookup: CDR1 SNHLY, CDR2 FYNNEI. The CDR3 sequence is CASSEDQNSGQITYEQYF. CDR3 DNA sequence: TGTGCCAGCAGTGAGGATCAGAACTCGGGACAGATTACTTACGAGCAGTACTTC.

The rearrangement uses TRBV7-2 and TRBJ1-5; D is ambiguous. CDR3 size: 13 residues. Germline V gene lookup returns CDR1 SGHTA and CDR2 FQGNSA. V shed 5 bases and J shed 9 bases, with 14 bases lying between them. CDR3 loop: CASSPDTVGPQHF. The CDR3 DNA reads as TGTGCCAGCAGCCCCGACACCGTTGGGCCCCAGCATTTT.

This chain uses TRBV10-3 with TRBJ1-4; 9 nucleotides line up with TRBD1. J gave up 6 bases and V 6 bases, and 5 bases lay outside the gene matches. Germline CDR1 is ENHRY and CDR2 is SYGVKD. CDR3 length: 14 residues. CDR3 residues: CAIRDRDRDEKLFF. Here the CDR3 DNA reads TGTGCCATCAGAGACCGGGACAGGGATGAAAAACTGTTTTTT.

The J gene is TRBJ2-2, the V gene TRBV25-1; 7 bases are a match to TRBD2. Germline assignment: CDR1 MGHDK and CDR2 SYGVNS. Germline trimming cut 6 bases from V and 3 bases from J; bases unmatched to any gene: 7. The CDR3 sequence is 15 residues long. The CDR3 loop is CASRGREGYTGELFF. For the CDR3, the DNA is TGTGCCAGCAGGGGGAGGGAGGGTTACACCGGGGAGCTGTTTTTT.